A single sample gave rise to the 2 T cell receptor beta chains below, sequenced in a study of T-cell memory formation after mild COVID-19 (dated by TCRdb to about 2021). Preparation of the library involved 5' RACE. The sequencing machine was an Illumina NovaSeq 6000. The public reads were quality trimmed at Q25 with fastp and then assembled into clones with MiXCR by TCRdb, keeping productive beta chains. Identical CDR3 proteins give one entry, which carries the most common genes and DNA. The sample includes about 150,000 distinct CDR3 sequences, with approximately 15% observed a single time. 14% of the sample is taken by the ten largest. The sequencing input was PBMCs or a T cell subset sorted from them (not recorded which). The receptor source for this set is an adult woman who had mild COVID-19 (a few samples of this study predate the infection). The sample titles of this study are shuffled in the database, so cell type and time point are left out; the donor was told from shared clones.

The chain employs TRBV29-1 and TRBJ1-2, with D possibly matching TRBD1 (6 bases). The length of the CDR3 is 13 residues. V lost 4 bases and J 7 bases, leaving 16 bases between the germline ends. CDR1 and CDR2 (germline): SQVTM, ANQGSEA. The CDR3, as DNA: TGCAGCGTTGCCGGGGGGGCCCGCACTGGCTACACCTTC. Its protein product is CSVAGGARTGYTF. Full variable domain (rest looked up from reference TRBV29-1 and TRBJ1-2): SAVISQKPSRDICQRGTSLTIQCQVDSQVTMMFWYRQQPGQSLTLIATANQGSEATYESGFVIDKFPISRPNLTFSTLTVSNMSPEDSSIYLCSVAGGARTGYTFGSGTRLTVV.

The chain joins TRBV5-5 to TRBJ2-7; no clear D gene. The CDR3 covers 14 residues. Germline loops: CDR1 SGHKS, CDR2 YYEKEE (reference sequence). The V end was cut by 1 base, the J end by 5 bases, with 13 bases between. CDR3 protein: CASSLSLGPNEQYF. CDR3 bases: TGTGCCAGCAGCTTGTCCCTGGGCCCCAACGAGCAGTACTTC.